This T cell receptor beta chain was captured by sequencing in a study of T-cell reconstitution after alpha-beta-depleted transplantation in children. V lost 2 bases and J lost 1; bases outside the gene matches: 3. The CDR3 covers 14 residues. From germline, CDR1 is SQVTM and CDR2 ANQGSEA. Unique molecular identifiers were incorporated when the TCRbeta library was constructed. TCRdb re-derived calls from the PCR reads in MiXCR, one entry per CDR3 protein. This table has 500,000 or so distinct CDR3 sequences, approximately 32% appearing once. V usage is TRBV29-1 and J usage is TRBJ1-1; 8 bases agree with TRBD1. The specimen comprised PBMCs from the stem cell graft donor, sampled from the stem cell graft. The clonotype comes from a human donor who donated a stem cell graft to a child with aplastic anemia. CDR3 region: CSVEPQGENTEAFF. The CDR3 nucleotides are TGCAGCGTTGAACCACAGGGGGAGAACACTGAAGCTTTCTTT.